This entry is about one T cell receptor beta chain. Which antigen it targets is not known. Within one base of it there is no much larger clone, and no base qualities were kept. Each collaborating institution followed its own protocols to collect whole blood in K2EDTA tubes. For TCRbeta analysis, collaborators shipped samples in one of three forms: frozen whole blood, isolated PBMCs, or DNA extracted from either of those sample types. This record belongs to a study of blood T cell repertoires in COVID-19 (dated by TCRdb to the early 2020s). Broadly, across the study: Samples covering the acute and convalescent phases of COVID-19 were provided by collaborators in the United States, Italy and Spain. The material from the prospective study consisted of cDNA or gDNA derived from T cells, B-cell-depleted T cells, or PBMCs. The dataset comprised deeply sampled blood TCRbeta repertoires from subjects exposed to, actively infected with, or recovered from COVID-19. The repertoires were made available in a free public database intended to serve as a resource for research on the immune response to SARS-CoV-2. HLA class I and class II types, where available, came from metadata supplied by the sample provider rather than from assay-based typing. Samples came from the ongoing ImmuneRACE study (first 160 participants) plus 1,254 subjects from 6 global collaborators. The sample metadata nearly always contained a de-identified subject ID, COVID-19 status, age in years and sex. What the research found in general, with its limitations: The quantity of clinical and demographic metadata differed by source and by participant and was supplied without curation.

The immunoSEQ Assay, a bias-controlled multiplex PCR, was used to amplify TCRbeta CDR3 regions from genomic DNA. The original methods were these. The number of nucleated cells in each sample was estimated by amplification of reference gene primers within the assay. To quantify the absolute abundance of each unique TCRbeta CDR3 rearrangement, sequence reads were collapsed and filtered. Productive Simpson clonality was computed per sample as the square root of Simpson's diversity index over productive rearrangements. TCRdb's version of the immuneACCESS table is confined to in-frame rearrangements and falls short of the full clone set. An unresolved V gene accounts for under half of the shortfall where checked; the remainder is of unknown origin. V, J and clone size are taken as reported in that table, and D and trimming were inferred from the DNA itself. Present in this sample are roughly 63,000 clones, over 80% of which were seen just once. Roughly 2.3% of the sample comes from the top ten.

The CDR3, cysteine through phenylalanine, is 12 amino acids long. The read is trimmed to its CDR3 DNA, 36 bases read in frame from base 1. In the germline V gene (reference sequence), CDR1 corresponds to GTSNPN and CDR2 to SVGIG. V is clipped by 0 bases and J by 5 bases, and the sequence between their germline boundaries is 5 bases long. The chain employs TRBV30 and TRBJ2-1, with an unclear D gene assignment. Sample: peripheral blood. This sequence originates from a human donor in a cohort sampled during active COVID-19. The DNA reads TGTGCCTGGAGTGTAACTGACAATGAGCAGTTCTTC. This gives the protein CAWSVTDNEQFF.